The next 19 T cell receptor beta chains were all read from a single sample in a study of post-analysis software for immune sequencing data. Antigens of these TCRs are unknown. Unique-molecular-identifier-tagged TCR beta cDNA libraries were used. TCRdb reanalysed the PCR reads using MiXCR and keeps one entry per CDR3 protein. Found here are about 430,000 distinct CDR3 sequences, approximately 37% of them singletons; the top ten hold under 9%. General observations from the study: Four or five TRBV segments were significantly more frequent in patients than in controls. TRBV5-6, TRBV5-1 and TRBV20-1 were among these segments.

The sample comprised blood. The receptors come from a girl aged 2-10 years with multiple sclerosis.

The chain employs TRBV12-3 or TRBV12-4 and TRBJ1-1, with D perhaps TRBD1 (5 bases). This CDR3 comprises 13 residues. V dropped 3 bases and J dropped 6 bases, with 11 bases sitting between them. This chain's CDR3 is CASSFQGLPEAFF. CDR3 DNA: TGTGCCAGCAGTTTTCAGGGCTTGCCTGAAGCTTTCTTT.

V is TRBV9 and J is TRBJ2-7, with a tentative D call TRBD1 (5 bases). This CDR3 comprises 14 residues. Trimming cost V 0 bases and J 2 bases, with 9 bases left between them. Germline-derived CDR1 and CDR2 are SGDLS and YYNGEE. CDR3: CASSVVGETYEQYF. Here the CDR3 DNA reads TGTGCCAGCAGCGTAGTAGGGGAAACCTACGAGCAGTACTTC.

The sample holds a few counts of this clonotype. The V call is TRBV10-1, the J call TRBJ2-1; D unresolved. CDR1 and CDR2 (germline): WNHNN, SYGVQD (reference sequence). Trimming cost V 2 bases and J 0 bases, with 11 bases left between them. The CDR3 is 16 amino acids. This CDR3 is CASSEGRLSSYNEQFF. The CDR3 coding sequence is TGCGCCAGCAGTGAGGGGCGGTTAAGCTCCTACAATGAGCAGTTCTTC.

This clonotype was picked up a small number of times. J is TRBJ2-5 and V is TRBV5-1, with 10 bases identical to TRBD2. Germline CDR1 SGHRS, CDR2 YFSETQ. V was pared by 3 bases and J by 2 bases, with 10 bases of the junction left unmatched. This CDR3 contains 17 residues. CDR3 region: CASSSGATSGSQETQYF. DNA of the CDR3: TGCGCCAGCAGCTCAGGGGCGACTAGCGGGTCACAAGAGACCCAGTACTTC.

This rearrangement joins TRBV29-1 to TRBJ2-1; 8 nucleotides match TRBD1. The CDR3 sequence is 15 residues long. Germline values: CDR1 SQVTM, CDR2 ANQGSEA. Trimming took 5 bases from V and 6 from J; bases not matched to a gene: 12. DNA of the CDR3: TGCAGCGTTACTCGGACAGGGCACGGGGGCAATGAGCAGTTCTTC. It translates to CSVTRTGHGGNEQFF.

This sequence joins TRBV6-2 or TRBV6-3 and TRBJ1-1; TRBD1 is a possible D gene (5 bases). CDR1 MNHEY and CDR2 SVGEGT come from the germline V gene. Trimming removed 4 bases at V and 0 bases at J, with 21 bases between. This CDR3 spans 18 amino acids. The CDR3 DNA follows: TGTGCCAGCAGTTGGCCGACAGTTTTACGGTGGTTGAACACTGAAGCTTTCTTT. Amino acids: CASSWPTVLRWLNTEAFF.

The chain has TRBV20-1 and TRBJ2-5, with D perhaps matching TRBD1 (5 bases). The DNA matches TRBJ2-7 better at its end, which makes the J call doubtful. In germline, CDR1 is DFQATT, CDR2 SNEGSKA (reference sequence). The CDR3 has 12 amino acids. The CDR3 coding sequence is TGCAGTGCTGAACAGGCGACCCCCGAGCAGTACTTC. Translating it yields CSAEQATPEQYF.

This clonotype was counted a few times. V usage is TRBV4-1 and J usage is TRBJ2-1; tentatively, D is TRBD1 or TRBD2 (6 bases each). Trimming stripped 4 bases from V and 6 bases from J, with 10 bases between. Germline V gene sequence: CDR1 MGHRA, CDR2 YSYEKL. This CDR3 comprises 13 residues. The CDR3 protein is CASSLEGGNEQFF. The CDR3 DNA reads TGCGCCAGCAGCCTCGAGGGGGGCAATGAGCAGTTCTTC.

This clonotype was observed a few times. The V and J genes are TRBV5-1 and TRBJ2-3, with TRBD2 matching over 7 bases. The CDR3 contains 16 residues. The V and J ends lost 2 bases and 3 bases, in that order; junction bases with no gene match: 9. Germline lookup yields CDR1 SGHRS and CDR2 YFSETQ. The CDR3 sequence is CASSFLAGEETDTQYF. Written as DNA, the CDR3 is TGCGCCAGCAGCTTTTTAGCGGGTGAAGAGACAGATACGCAGTATTTT.

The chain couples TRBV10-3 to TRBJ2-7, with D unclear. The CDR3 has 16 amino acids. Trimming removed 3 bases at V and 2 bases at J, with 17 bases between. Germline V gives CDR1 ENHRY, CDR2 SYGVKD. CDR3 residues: CAISDRAQANAYEQYF. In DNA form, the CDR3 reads TGTGCCATCAGTGACCGCGCGCAGGCGAACGCCTACGAGCAGTACTTC.

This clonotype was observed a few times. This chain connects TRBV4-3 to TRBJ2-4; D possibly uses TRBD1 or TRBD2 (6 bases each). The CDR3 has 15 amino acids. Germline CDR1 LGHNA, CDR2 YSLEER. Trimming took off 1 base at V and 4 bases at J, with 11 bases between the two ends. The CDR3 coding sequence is TGCGCCAGCAGCCAAGGGGGGGCAGGGAAAAACATTCAGTACTTC. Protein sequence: CASSQGGAGKNIQYF.

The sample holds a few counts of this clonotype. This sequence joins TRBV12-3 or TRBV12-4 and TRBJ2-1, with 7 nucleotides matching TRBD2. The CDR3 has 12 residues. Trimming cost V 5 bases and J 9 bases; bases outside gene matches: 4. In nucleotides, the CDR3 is TGTGCCAGCAGTAACGGGGGGTTTGAGCAGTTCTTC. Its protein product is CASSNGGFEQFF.

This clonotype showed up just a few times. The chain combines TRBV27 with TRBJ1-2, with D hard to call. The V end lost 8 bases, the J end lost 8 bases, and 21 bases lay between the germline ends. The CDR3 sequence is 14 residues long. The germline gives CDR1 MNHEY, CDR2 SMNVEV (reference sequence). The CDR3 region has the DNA TGTGCCAGCGCAGTCCGGACGAGGGTTGGAGGCTACACCTTC. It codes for CASAVRTRVGGYTF.

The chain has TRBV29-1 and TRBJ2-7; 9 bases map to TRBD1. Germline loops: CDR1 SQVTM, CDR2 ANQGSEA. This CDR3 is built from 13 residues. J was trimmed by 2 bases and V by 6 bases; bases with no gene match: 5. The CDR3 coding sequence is TGCAGCGTCCCCGGGACAGGGACCTACGAGCAGTACTTC. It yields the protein CSVPGTGTYEQYF.

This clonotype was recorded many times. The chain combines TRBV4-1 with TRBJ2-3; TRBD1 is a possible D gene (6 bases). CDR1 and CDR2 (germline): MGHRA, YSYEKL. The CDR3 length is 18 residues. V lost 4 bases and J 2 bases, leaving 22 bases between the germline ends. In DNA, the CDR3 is TGCGCCAGCAGCCGTCCCCTGGACAGTAGAGGGCACACAGATACGCAGTATTTT. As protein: CASSRPLDSRGHTDTQYF.

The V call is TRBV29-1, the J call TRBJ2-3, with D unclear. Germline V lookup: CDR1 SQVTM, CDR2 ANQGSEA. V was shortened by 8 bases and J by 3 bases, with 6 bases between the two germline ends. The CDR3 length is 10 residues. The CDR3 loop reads CSSRTDTQYF. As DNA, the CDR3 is TGCAGCTCCCGTACAGATACGCAGTATTTT.

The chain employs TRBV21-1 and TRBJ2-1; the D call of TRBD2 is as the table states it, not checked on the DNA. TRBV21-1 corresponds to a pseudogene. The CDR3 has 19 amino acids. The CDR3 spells CASSKALNGGREGWDEQFF. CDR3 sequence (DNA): TGTGCCAGCAGCAAAGCGCTGAACGGCGGGAGAGAAGGGTGGGATGAGCAGTTCTTC.

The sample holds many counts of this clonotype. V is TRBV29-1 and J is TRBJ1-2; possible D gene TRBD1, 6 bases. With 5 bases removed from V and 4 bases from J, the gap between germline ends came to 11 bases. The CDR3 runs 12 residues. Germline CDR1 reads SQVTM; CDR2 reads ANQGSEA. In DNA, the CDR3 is TGCAGCGTTTCACAGGGTCCCTATGGCTACACCTTC. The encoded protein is CSVSQGPYGYTF.

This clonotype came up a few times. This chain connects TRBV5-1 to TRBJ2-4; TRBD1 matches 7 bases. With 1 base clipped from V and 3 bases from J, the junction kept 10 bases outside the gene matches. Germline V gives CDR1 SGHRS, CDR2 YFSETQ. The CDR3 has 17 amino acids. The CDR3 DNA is TGCGCCAGCAGCTTGCACAGGGGCAATTTGGGCAAAAACATTCAGTACTTC. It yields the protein CASSLHRGNLGKNIQYF.